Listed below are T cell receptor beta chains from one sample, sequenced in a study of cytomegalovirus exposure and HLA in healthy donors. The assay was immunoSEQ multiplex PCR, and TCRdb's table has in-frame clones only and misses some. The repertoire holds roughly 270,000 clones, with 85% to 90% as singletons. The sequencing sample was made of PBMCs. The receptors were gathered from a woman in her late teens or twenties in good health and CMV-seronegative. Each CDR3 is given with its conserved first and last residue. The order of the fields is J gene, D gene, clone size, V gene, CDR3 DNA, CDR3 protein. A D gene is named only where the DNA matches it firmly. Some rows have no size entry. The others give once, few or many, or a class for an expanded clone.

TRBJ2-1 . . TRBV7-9 TGTGCCAGCAGAGATAAGGACAGTTCGGGCTACAATGAGCAGTTCTTC CASRDKDSSGYNEQFF
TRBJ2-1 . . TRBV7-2 TGTGCCTCGGACCGGGGGAGCTCCTACAATGAGCAGTTCTTC CASDRGSSYNEQFF
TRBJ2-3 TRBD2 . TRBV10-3 TGTGCCACTGGTAGCGGGAGCACAGATACGCAGTATTTT CATGSGSTDTQYF
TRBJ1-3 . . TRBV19 TGTGCCAGTAGGAGGGTCTCTGGAAACACCATATATTTT CASRRVSGNTIYF
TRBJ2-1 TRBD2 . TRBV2 TGTGCCAGCAGCGGGAACCCGACTAGCGGGAGAGAGGGTGAGCAGTTCTTC CASSGNPTSGREGEQFF
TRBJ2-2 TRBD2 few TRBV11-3 TGTGCCAGCAGCTATATAGCGGGAGGCCTTGCCGGGGAGCTGTTTTTT CASSYIAGGLAGELFF
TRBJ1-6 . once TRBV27 TGTGCCAGCAGTCTTGGACAGATTAATTCACCCCTCCACTTT CASSLGQINSPLHF
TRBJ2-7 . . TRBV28 TGTGCCAGCAGTTTCGAGGGGGGGATTATCTACGAGCAGTACTTC CASSFEGGIIYEQYF
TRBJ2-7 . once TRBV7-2 TGTGCCAGCAGCCTCTCGTCCGGGTACGAGCAGTACTTC CASSLSSGYEQYF
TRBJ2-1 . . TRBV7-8 TGTGCCAGCAGCACACGTGGAGAGAATGAGCAGTTCTTC CASSTRGENEQFF
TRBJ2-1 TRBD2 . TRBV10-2 TGCGCCAGCAGTGAGATCGTCCCCGGGACTAGCGGGACCTACAATGAGCAGTTCTTC CASSEIVPGTSGTYNEQFF
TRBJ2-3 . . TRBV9 TGTGCCAGCAGCCCACTCCCGTCGTGGGATACGCAGTATTTT CASSPLPSWDTQYF
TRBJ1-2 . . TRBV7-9 TGTGCCAGCAGCTTAGTAGATGGCTACACCTTC CASSLVDGYTF
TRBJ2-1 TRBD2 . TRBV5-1 TGCGCCAGCAGCTCAGGACTAGCGGGAGTGGCCTACAATGAGCAGTTCTTC CASSSGLAGVAYNEQFF
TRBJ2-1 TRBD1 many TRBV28 TGTGCCAGCAGTTTTTCCGGGACAGGGCTCTACAATGAGCAGTTCTTC CASSFSGTGLYNEQFF
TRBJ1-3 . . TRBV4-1 TGCGCCAGCAGCCAAGTAACATCTGGAAACACCATATATTTT CASSQVTSGNTIYF
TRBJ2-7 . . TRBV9 TGTGCCAGCAGCGTAGCGGCAGGGGGGTCCCACGAGCAGTACTTC CASSVAAGGSHEQYF
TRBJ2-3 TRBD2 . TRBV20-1 TGCGGGGGGGTAACAGATACGCAGTATTTT CGGVTDTQYF
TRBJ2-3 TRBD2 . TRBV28 TGTGCCAGCAGTTCTTTAGCGGGAGGTATAAGCACAGATACGCAGTATTTT CASSSLAGGISTDTQYF
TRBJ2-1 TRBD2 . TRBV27 TGTGCCAGCAGTTTACTAGCGGTCAGCGACGGGGAGCAGTTCTTC CASSLLAVSDGEQFF
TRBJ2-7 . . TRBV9 TGTGCCAGCAGCGTAGGTCCTCAGAGCGACGAGCAGTACTTC CASSVGPQSDEQYF
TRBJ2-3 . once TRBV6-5 TGTGCCAGCAGTTACGGCCAGGGGTACACAGATACGCAGTATTTT CASSYGQGYTDTQYF
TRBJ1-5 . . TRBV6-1 TGTGCCAGCAGTGAAATGGGGGGAGGTAGCAATCAGCCCCAGCATTTT CASSEMGGGSNQPQHF
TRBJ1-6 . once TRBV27 TGTGCCAGCAGTTTTAGACAGGCCACCAATTCACCCCTCCACTTT CASSFRQATNSPLHF